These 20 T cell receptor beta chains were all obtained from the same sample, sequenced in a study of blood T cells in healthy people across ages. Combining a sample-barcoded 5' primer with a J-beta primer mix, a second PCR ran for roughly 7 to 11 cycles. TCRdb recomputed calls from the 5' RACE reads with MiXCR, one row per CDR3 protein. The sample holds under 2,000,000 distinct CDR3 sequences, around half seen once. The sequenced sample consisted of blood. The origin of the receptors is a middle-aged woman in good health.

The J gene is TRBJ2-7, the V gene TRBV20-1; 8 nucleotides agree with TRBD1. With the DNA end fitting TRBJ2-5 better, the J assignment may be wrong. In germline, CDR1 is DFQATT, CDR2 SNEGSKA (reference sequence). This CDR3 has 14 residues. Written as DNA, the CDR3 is TGCAGTGCGGAACCAGGGGGCCTTGCGGAGACCCAGTACTTC. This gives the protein CSAEPGGLAETQYF.

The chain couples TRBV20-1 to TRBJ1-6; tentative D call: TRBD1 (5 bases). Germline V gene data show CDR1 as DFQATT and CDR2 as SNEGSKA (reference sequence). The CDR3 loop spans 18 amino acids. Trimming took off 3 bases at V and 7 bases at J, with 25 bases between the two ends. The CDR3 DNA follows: TGCAGTGCTAGTATTTTTTTAATTCAGGGAGTGAGGAATTCACCCCTCCACTTT. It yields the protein CSASIFLIQGVRNSPLHF.

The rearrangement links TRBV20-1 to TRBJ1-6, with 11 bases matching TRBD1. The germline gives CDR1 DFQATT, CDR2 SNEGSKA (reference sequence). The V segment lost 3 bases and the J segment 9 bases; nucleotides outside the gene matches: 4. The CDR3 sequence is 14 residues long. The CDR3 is CSASRDRGASPLHF. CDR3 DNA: TGCAGTGCTAGCCGGGACAGGGGGGCTTCACCCCTCCACTTT.

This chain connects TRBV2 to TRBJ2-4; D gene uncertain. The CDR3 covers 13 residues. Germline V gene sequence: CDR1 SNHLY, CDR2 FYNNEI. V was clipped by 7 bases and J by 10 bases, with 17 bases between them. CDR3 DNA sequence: TGTGCCAGCACATCCATGGGAAAGGAGATTCAGTACTTC. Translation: CASTSMGKEIQYF. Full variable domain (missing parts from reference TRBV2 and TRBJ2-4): EPEVTQTPSHQVTQMGQEVILRCVPISNHLYFYWYRQILGQKVEFLVSFYNNEISEKSEIFDDQFSVERPDGSNFTLKIRSTKLEDSAMYFCASTSMGKEIQYFGAGTRLSVL.

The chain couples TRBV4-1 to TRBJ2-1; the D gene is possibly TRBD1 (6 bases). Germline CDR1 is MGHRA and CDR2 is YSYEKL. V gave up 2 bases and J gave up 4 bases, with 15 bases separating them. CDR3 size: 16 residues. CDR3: CASSQSRDTTYNEQFF. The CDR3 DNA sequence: TGCGCCAGCAGCCAAAGCCGGGACACCACATACAATGAGCAGTTCTTC.

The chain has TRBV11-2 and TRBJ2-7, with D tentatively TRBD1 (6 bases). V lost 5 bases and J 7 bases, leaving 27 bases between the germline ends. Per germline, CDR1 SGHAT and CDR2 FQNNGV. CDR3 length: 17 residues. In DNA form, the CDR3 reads TGTGCCAGCAGCCGGACGAATGGACAGCGACCTGGGCCGGAGCAGTACTTC. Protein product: CASSRTNGQRPGPEQYF.

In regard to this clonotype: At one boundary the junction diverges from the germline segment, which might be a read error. In DNA, the CDR3 is TGTGCCACCAGTGAGCCAGCGGGGGCACAAGAGGCCCAGTACTTC. It codes for CATSEPAGAQEAQYF. V is TRBV24-1 and J is TRBJ2-5; 8 nucleotides match TRBD2. The CDR3 has 15 residues. CDR1 is KGHDR and CDR2 is SFDVKD in the germline V gene.

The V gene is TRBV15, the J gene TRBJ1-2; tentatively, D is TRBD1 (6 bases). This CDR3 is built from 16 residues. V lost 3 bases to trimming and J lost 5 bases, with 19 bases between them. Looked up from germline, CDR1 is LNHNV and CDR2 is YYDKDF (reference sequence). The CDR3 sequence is CATSRDRTDSLYGYTF. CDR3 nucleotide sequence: TGTGCCACCAGCAGGGATAGGACAGACTCTTTGTATGGCTACACCTTC.

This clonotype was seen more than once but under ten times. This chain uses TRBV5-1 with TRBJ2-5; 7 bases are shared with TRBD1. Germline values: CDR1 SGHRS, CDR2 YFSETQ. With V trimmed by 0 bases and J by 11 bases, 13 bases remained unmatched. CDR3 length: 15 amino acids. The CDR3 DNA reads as TGCGCCAGCAGCTTGGGTCAGACAGGGCGGACGGAGCAGTACTTC. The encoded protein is CASSLGQTGRTEQYF.

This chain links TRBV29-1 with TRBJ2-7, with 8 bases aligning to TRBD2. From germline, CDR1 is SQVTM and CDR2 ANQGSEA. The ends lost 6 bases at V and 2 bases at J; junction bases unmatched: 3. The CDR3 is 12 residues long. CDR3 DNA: TGCAGCGTCAAGCGGGGGCCCTACGAGCAGTACTTC. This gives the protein CSVKRGPYEQYF.

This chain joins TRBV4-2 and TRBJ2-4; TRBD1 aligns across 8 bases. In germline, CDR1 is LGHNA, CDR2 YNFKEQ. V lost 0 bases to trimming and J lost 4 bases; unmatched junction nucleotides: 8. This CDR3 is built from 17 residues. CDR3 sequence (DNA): TGTGCCAGCAGCCAAGACAGGGGGCGAGATCCGAAAAACATTCAGTACTTC. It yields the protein CASSQDRGRDPKNIQYF.

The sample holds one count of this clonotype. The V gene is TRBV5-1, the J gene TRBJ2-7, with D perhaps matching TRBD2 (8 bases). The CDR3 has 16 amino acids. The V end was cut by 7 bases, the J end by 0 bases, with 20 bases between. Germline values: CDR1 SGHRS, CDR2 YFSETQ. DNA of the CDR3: TGCGCCAGCTCACGGGGGGGGACAGACAGCTCCTACGAGCAGTACTTC. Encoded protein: CASSRGGTDSSYEQYF.

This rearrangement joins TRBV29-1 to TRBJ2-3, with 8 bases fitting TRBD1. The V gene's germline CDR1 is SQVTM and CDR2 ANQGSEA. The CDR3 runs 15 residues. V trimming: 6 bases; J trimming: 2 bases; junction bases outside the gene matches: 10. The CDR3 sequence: CSVNNRGSLTDTQYF. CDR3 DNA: TGCAGCGTCAATAACAGGGGGAGCCTCACAGATACGCAGTATTTT.

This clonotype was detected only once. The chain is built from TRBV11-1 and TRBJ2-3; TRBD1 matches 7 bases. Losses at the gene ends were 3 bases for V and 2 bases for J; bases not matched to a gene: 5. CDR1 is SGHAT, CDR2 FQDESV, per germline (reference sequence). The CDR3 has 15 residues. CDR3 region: CASSFAQGITDTQYF. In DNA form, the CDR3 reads TGTGCCAGCAGCTTCGCACAGGGGATCACAGATACGCAGTATTTT.

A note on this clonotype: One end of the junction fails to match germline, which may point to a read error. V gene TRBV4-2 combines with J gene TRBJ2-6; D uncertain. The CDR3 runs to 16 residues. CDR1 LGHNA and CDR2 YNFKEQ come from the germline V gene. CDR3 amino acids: CVSSQWPQEGANVLTF. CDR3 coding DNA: TGTGTCAGCAGCCAATGGCCCCAAGAGGGGGCCAACGTCCTGACTTTC.

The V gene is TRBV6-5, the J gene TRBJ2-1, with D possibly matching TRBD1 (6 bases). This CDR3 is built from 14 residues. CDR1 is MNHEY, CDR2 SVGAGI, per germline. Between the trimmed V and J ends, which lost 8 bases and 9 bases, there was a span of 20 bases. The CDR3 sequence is CASGLRHRVGEQFF. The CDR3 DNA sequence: TGTGCCAGCGGATTAAGACACAGGGTCGGTGAGCAGTTCTTC.

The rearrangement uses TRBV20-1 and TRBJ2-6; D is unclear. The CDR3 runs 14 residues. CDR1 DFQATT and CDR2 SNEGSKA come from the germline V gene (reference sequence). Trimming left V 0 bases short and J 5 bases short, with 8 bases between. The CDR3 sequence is CSAREGEWANVLTF. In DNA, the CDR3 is TGCAGTGCTAGAGAGGGCGAGTGGGCCAACGTCCTGACTTTC.

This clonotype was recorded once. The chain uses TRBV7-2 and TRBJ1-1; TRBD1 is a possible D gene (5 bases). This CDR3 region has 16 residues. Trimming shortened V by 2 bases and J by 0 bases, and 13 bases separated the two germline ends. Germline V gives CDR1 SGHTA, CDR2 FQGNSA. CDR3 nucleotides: TGTGCCAGCAGCTTACAGGGAGCGAACATGAACACTGAAGCTTTCTTT. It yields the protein CASSLQGANMNTEAFF.

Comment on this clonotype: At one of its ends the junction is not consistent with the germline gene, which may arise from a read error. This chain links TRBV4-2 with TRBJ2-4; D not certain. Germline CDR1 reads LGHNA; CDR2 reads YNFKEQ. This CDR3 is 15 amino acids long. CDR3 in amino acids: CTSSQEPRFKNIQYF. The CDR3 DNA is TGTACCAGCAGCCAAGAGCCCAGGTTCAAAAACATTCAGTACTTC.

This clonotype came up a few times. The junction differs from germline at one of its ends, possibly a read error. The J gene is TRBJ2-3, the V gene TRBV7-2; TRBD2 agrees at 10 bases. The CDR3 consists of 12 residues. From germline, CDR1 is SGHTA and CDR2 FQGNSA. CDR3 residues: CASGGYADTQYF. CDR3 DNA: TGCGCTAGCGGGGGATACGCAGATACGCAGTATTTT.